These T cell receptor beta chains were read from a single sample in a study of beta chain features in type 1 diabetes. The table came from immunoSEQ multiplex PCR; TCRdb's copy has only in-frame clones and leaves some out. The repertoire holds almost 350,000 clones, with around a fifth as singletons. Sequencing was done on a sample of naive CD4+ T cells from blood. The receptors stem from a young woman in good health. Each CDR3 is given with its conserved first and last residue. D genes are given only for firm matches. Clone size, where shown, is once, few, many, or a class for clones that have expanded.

cdr3_aa: CASSVNKLANTDTQYF
cdr3_nt: TGTGCCAGCAGCGTTAATAAACTAGCCAACACAGATACGCAGTATTTT
clone_size: NA
d_call: NA
j_call: TRBJ2-3
v_call: TRBV9

cdr3_aa: CASSTPGQGGTEAFF
cdr3_nt: TGTGCCAGTAGTACCCCGGGACAGGGGGGCACTGAAGCTTTCTTT
clone_size: NA
d_call: TRBD1
j_call: TRBJ1-1
v_call: TRBV19

cdr3_aa: CASSLGPARAGELFF
cdr3_nt: TGTGCCAGCAGCTTAGGGCCGGCCCGGGCCGGGGAGCTGTTTTTT
clone_size: few
d_call: NA
j_call: TRBJ2-2
v_call: TRBV11-3

cdr3_aa: CSVPGQLYEQYF
cdr3_nt: TGCAGCGTTCCAGGGCAGCTATACGAGCAGTACTTC
clone_size: NA
d_call: NA
j_call: TRBJ2-7
v_call: TRBV29-1

cdr3_aa: CASSLGMGGGAYNEQFF
cdr3_nt: TGTGCCAGCAGCTTAGGGATGGGCGGGGGGGCCTACAATGAGCAGTTCTTC
clone_size: few
d_call: TRBD2
j_call: TRBJ2-1
v_call: TRBV7-2

cdr3_aa: CASSFFSGNADTQYF
cdr3_nt: TGTGCCAGCAGCTTCTTTTCCGGGAATGCAGATACGCAGTATTTT
clone_size: few
d_call: NA
j_call: TRBJ2-3
v_call: TRBV7-2

cdr3_aa: CASSLAGDRETQYF
cdr3_nt: TGTGCCAGCAGCCTGGCGGGGGATAGGGAGACCCAGTACTTC
clone_size: NA
d_call: TRBD2
j_call: TRBJ2-5
v_call: TRBV5-6

cdr3_aa: CACLKGNQPQHF
cdr3_nt: TGTGCCTGCCTTAAGGGGAATCAGCCCCAGCATTTT
clone_size: NA
d_call: NA
j_call: TRBJ1-5
v_call: TRBV9

cdr3_aa: CSVELPRNTEAFF
cdr3_nt: TGCAGCGTTGAACTCCCGAGAAACACTGAAGCTTTCTTT
clone_size: NA
d_call: NA
j_call: TRBJ1-1
v_call: TRBV29-1

cdr3_aa: CSAGTVYGYTF
cdr3_nt: TGCAGCGCCGGGACAGTCTATGGCTACACCTTC
clone_size: NA
d_call: TRBD1
j_call: TRBJ1-2
v_call: TRBV29-1

cdr3_aa: CATSPQRSSYEQYF
cdr3_nt: TGTGCCACCAGCCCTCAGAGGAGCTCCTACGAGCAGTACTTC
clone_size: few
d_call: NA
j_call: TRBJ2-7
v_call: TRBV15

cdr3_aa: CASEAASTDTQYF
cdr3_nt: TGTGCCAGCGAGGCCGCTAGCACAGATACGCAGTATTTT
clone_size: NA
d_call: NA
j_call: TRBJ2-3
v_call: TRBV11-2

cdr3_aa: CASFDLEGETQYF
cdr3_nt: TGTGCCAGTTTCGACTTGGAGGGAGAGACCCAGTACTTC
clone_size: few
d_call: NA
j_call: TRBJ2-5
v_call: TRBV19

cdr3_aa: CATSFRDRGDYGYTF
cdr3_nt: TGTGCCACCAGCTTCCGGGACAGGGGGGACTATGGCTACACCTTC
clone_size: few
d_call: TRBD1
j_call: TRBJ1-2
v_call: TRBV15

cdr3_aa: CASGLAGINEQFF
cdr3_nt: TGTGCCAGCGGACTAGCGGGGATCAATGAGCAGTTCTTC
clone_size: NA
d_call: TRBD2
j_call: TRBJ2-1
v_call: TRBV7-2

cdr3_aa: CASKRNRDRVFEQYF
cdr3_nt: TGTGCCAGCAAGCGAAACCGGGACAGGGTCTTCGAGCAGTACTTC
clone_size: NA
d_call: TRBD1
j_call: TRBJ2-7
v_call: TRBV6-6

cdr3_aa: CAWSVVRVGRDSGNTIYF
cdr3_nt: TGTGCCTGGAGTGTTGTAAGAGTGGGCCGTGACTCTGGAAACACCATATATTTT
clone_size: once
d_call: NA
j_call: TRBJ1-3
v_call: TRBV30

cdr3_aa: CAWGQVLNEKLFF
cdr3_nt: TGTGCCTGGGGACAGGTTCTTAATGAAAAACTGTTTTTT
clone_size: NA
d_call: TRBD1
j_call: TRBJ1-4
v_call: TRBV30

cdr3_aa: CASSQPTGLNVLTF
cdr3_nt: TGTGCCAGCAGCCAGCCTACGGGTCTCAACGTCCTGACTTTC
clone_size: few
d_call: NA
j_call: TRBJ2-6
v_call: TRBV11-2

cdr3_aa: CASSWTTNTGELFF
cdr3_nt: TGTGCCAGCAGCTGGACTACCAACACCGGGGAGCTGTTTTTT
clone_size: NA
d_call: NA
j_call: TRBJ2-2
v_call: TRBV7-3

cdr3_aa: CASSPQGANTEAFF
cdr3_nt: TGTGCCAGCAGCCCCCAGGGGGCTAACACTGAAGCTTTCTTT
clone_size: NA
d_call: TRBD1
j_call: TRBJ1-1
v_call: TRBV13

cdr3_aa: CASSLDGETQYF
cdr3_nt: TGTGCCAGCAGCTTGGATGGCGAGACCCAGTACTTC
clone_size: NA
d_call: NA
j_call: TRBJ2-5
v_call: TRBV5-8

cdr3_aa: CASSVAAGRETQYF
cdr3_nt: TGTGCCAGCAGCGTAGCGGCAGGGCGAGAGACCCAGTACTTC
clone_size: NA
d_call: NA
j_call: TRBJ2-5
v_call: TRBV9

cdr3_aa: CASSVRSVDNEQFF
cdr3_nt: TGTGCCAGCAGCGTTAGATCGGTAGACAATGAGCAGTTCTTC
clone_size: NA
d_call: NA
j_call: TRBJ2-1
v_call: TRBV9

cdr3_aa: CASSLPDRGNEQFF
cdr3_nt: TGCGCCAGCAGCTTGCCGGACAGGGGTAATGAGCAGTTCTTC
clone_size: NA
d_call: TRBD1
j_call: TRBJ2-1
v_call: TRBV5-1

cdr3_aa: CASSLAGGSYEQYF
cdr3_nt: TGTGCCAGCAGCTTGGCCGGGGGGAGCTACGAGCAGTACTTC
clone_size: NA
d_call: TRBD2
j_call: TRBJ2-7
v_call: TRBV5-4

cdr3_aa: CASSFQGRETQYF
cdr3_nt: TGTGCCAGCAGCTTTCAGGGAAGAGAGACCCAGTACTTC
clone_size: NA
d_call: NA
j_call: TRBJ2-5
v_call: TRBV7-2

cdr3_aa: CSVEDTNGYEQYF
cdr3_nt: TGCAGCGTTGAAGATACCAACGGCTACGAGCAGTACTTC
clone_size: NA
d_call: NA
j_call: TRBJ2-7
v_call: TRBV29-1

cdr3_aa: CSAQTALNTEAFF
cdr3_nt: TGCAGCGCCCAGACAGCCTTGAACACTGAAGCTTTCTTT
clone_size: few
d_call: NA
j_call: TRBJ1-1
v_call: TRBV29-1

cdr3_aa: CASSFRLAGRETQYF
cdr3_nt: TGTGCCAGCAGCTTCCGACTAGCGGGGAGGGAGACCCAGTACTTC
clone_size: NA
d_call: TRBD2
j_call: TRBJ2-5
v_call: TRBV5-6

cdr3_aa: CASSAPPGRGTEAFF
cdr3_nt: TGTGCCAGTAGTGCCCCCCCGGGGAGGGGCACTGAAGCTTTCTTT
clone_size: NA
d_call: NA
j_call: TRBJ1-1
v_call: TRBV19

cdr3_aa: CASREDRATGELFF
cdr3_nt: TGTGCCAGCCGAGAGGACAGGGCCACCGGGGAGCTGTTTTTT
clone_size: NA
d_call: TRBD1
j_call: TRBJ2-2
v_call: TRBV9

cdr3_aa: CASSQARYTEAFF
cdr3_nt: TGTGCCAGCAGCCAAGCCCGGTACACTGAAGCTTTCTTT
clone_size: few
d_call: NA
j_call: TRBJ1-1
v_call: TRBV14

cdr3_aa: CASSLEWAGPSYEQYF
cdr3_nt: TGTGCCAGCAGCTTGGAGTGGGCAGGGCCTTCCTACGAGCAGTACTTC
clone_size: NA
d_call: NA
j_call: TRBJ2-7
v_call: TRBV5-6

cdr3_aa: CASSPTLTGSSYEQYF
cdr3_nt: TGTGCCAGCAGCCCTACTCTGACAGGGAGTTCCTACGAGCAGTACTTC
clone_size: few
d_call: TRBD1
j_call: TRBJ2-7
v_call: TRBV5-4

cdr3_aa: CASSLTDYEQYF
cdr3_nt: TGCGCCAGCAGCCTGACAGACTACGAGCAGTACTTC
clone_size: few
d_call: NA
j_call: TRBJ2-7
v_call: TRBV5-1

cdr3_aa: CSVEGVSGGFNEQFF
cdr3_nt: TGCAGCGTTGAAGGGGTTAGCGGGGGATTCAATGAGCAGTTCTTC
clone_size: few
d_call: TRBD2
j_call: TRBJ2-1
v_call: TRBV29-1

cdr3_aa: CATSRDRTGLGGYTF
cdr3_nt: TGTGCCACCAGCAGAGACCGTACAGGGTTGGGTGGCTACACCTTC
clone_size: few
d_call: NA
j_call: TRBJ1-2
v_call: TRBV15

cdr3_aa: CASSLELGAHGYTF
cdr3_nt: TGTGCCAGCAGCTTAGAACTGGGGGCGCATGGCTACACCTTC
clone_size: few
d_call: NA
j_call: TRBJ1-2
v_call: TRBV11-1